The 15 T cell receptor beta chains below were found in one sample sequenced in a study of blood T cell repertoires in COVID-19. The protocol was immunoSEQ multiplex PCR, while the TCRdb copy is restricted to in-frame clones and leaves out a portion. The data contain about 250,000 clones, 84% of them seen just once; the ten biggest clones take up about 4.5%. The sequenced sample consisted of peripheral blood. Receptor source: a man aged 45 to 65 with active or convalescent COVID-19.

The chain couples TRBV30 to TRBJ1-5; 8 positions match TRBD1. V trimming: 3 bases; J trimming: 6 bases; junction bases outside the gene matches: 4. The CDR3 covers 13 residues. Germline V lookup: CDR1 GTSNPN, CDR2 SVGIG (reference sequence). The CDR3 nucleotides read TGTGCCTGGAGATCTCAGGGGGCTCAGCCCCAGCATTTT. It translates to CAWRSQGAQPQHF. The variable domain in full, completed from reference TRBV30 and TRBJ1-5, reads SQTIHQWPATLVQPVGSPLSLECTVEGTSNPNLYWYRQAAGRGLQLLFYSVGIGQISSEVPQNLSASRPQDRQFILSSKKLLLSDSGFYLCAWRSQGAQPQHFGDGTRLSIL.

The chain links TRBV7-3 to TRBJ2-1, with 8 nucleotides matching TRBD1. The junction had 9 bases not matched to a gene; V was cut back by 4 bases and J by 4 bases. Germline V gene lookup returns CDR1 SGHTA and CDR2 FQGTGA. The CDR3 sequence is 16 residues long. For the CDR3, the DNA is TGTGCCAGCAGCTCGATCCAGGGGGCGCAGTACAATGAGCAGTTCTTC. Protein product: CASSSIQGAQYNEQFF. The full variable domain, completed using reference TRBV7-3 and TRBJ2-1, is GAGVSQTPSNKVTEKGKYVELRCDPISGHTALYWYRQSLGQGPEFLIYFQGTGAADDSGLPNDRFFAVRPEGSVSTLKIQRTERGDSAVYLCASSSIQGAQYNEQFFGPGTRLTVL.

This sequence joins TRBV19 and TRBJ1-4; 7 bases are shared with TRBD1. Germline V gene lookup returns CDR1 LNHDA and CDR2 SQIVND (reference sequence). V lost 4 bases to trimming and J lost 7 bases; unmatched junction nucleotides: 9. CDR3 length: 15 amino acids. CDR3 coding DNA: TGTGCCAGTAGTAGGCGGACAGGTTCCCCTGAAAAACTGTTTTTT. This codes for CASSRRTGSPEKLFF. Variable domain in full (rest from reference TRBV19 and TRBJ1-4): DGGITQSPKYLFRKEGQNVTLSCEQNLNHDAMYWYRQDPGQGLRLIYYSQIVNDFQKGDIAEGYSVSREKKESFPLTVTSAQKNPTAFYLCASSRRTGSPEKLFFGSGTQLSVL.

The chain couples TRBV3-1 (or the pseudogene TRBV3-2) to TRBJ1-1; 7 bases map to TRBD1. The CDR3 runs 14 residues. In germline, CDR1 is LGHDT, CDR2 YNNKEL (reference sequence). V shed 3 bases and J 4 bases; nucleotides not matched to a gene: 5. The CDR3 loop reads CASSQYRGLTEAFF. The CDR3 DNA is TGTGCCAGCAGCCAGTACAGGGGCCTCACTGAAGCTTTCTTT.

The chain has TRBV7-2 and TRBJ2-3, with 14 positions matching TRBD2. V shed 5 bases and J 3 bases; nucleotides not matched to a gene: 7. The CDR3 has 17 residues. The germline gives CDR1 SGHTA, CDR2 FQGNSA. CDR3 DNA: TGTGCCAGCAGCGCGGGACTAGCGGGGGCCCCGACAGATACGCAGTATTTT. This gives the protein CASSAGLAGAPTDTQYF.

CDR3 loop: CASSQDPAGSNTGELFF. CDR3 nucleotide sequence: TGTGCCAGCAGCCAAGATCCGGCAGGCTCGAACACCGGGGAGCTGTTTTTT. The genes are TRBV3-1 (or the pseudogene TRBV3-2) and TRBJ2-2; D call uncertain. CDR3 length: 17 amino acids. Trimming removed 0 bases at V and 0 bases at J, with 11 bases between. CDR1 is LGHDT and CDR2 is YNNKEL in the germline V gene (reference sequence).

The chain recombines TRBV19 with TRBJ1-2; weak D call: TRBD1 (5 bases). V was trimmed by 7 bases and J by 4 bases, leaving 10 bases between them. The CDR3 is 12 amino acids. Germline V gene sequence: CDR1 LNHDA, CDR2 SQIVND (reference sequence). The CDR3 DNA reads TGTGCCAGTAAGACAGCTGCCTATGGCTACACCTTC. It is translated as CASKTAAYGYTF.

V gene TRBV5-4 combines with J gene TRBJ2-7, with 12 bases identical to TRBD2. This CDR3 comprises 18 residues. Looked up from germline, CDR1 is SGHNT and CDR2 is YYREEE (reference sequence). The junction had 13 bases not matched to a gene; V was cut back by 1 base and J by 5 bases. The CDR3 protein is CASSLSIASGGAAHEQYF. The CDR3 region has the DNA TGTGCCAGCAGCTTGAGTATCGCTAGCGGGGGGGCGGCCCACGAGCAGTACTTC. Drawing the rest from reference TRBV5-4 and TRBJ2-7, the complete variable domain is ETGVTQSPTHLIKTRGQQVTLRCSSQSGHNTVSWYQQALGQGPQFIFQYYREEENGRGNFPPRFSGLQFPNYSSELNVNALELDDSALYLCASSLSIASGGAAHEQYFGPGTRLTVT.

The chain is built from TRBV6-5 and TRBJ1-1, with D perhaps TRBD1 (5 bases). Germline CDR1 MNHEY, CDR2 SVGAGI. The V gene lost 0 bases and the J gene lost 3 bases, with 8 bases spanning the gap. CDR3 length: 14 amino acids. DNA of the CDR3: TGTGCCAGCAGTTACTCGGTAGGGGACACTGAAGCTTTCTTT. Protein: CASSYSVGDTEAFF.

The chain has TRBV5-5 and TRBJ2-7; TRBD2 matches 15 bases. Germline V gene sequence: CDR1 SGHKS, CDR2 YYEKEE (reference sequence). V gave up 4 bases and J gave up 1 base; unmatched junction bases: 3. The CDR3 has 16 amino acids. CDR3 nucleotides: TGTGCCAGCAGCCCGGGACTAGCGGGGGGTTCCTACGAGCAGTACTTC. This encodes CASSPGLAGGSYEQYF.

V usage is TRBV7-9 and J usage is TRBJ1-2; D unresolved. Germline V gene sequence: CDR1 SEHNR, CDR2 FQNEAQ (reference sequence). The length of the CDR3 is 13 residues. Trimming took off 1 base at V and 7 bases at J, with 10 bases between the two ends. The CDR3 reads CASSLEAGSGYTF. In nucleotides, the CDR3 is TGTGCCAGCAGCTTAGAGGCAGGTTCTGGCTACACCTTC.

This chain connects TRBV19 to TRBJ2-1; weak D call: TRBD1 (6 bases). V was cut by 1 base and J by 2 bases, with 9 bases left in between. This CDR3 region has 15 residues. Germline CDR1 reads LNHDA; CDR2 reads SQIVND (reference sequence). CDR3 loop: CASSIGRGTYNEQFF. DNA for the CDR3: TGTGCCAGTAGTATAGGAAGGGGGACCTACAATGAGCAGTTCTTC.

Concerning this clone: Additional DNA sequences in this sample encode the identical CDR3. The chain joins TRBV19 to TRBJ1-1; TRBD1 matches 8 bases. CDR1 LNHDA and CDR2 SQIVND come from the germline V gene (reference sequence). The CDR3 runs to 13 residues. V lost 4 bases and J lost 3; bases outside the gene matches: 1. The chain's CDR3 is CASSTTGDTEAFF. CDR3 DNA: TGTGCCAGTAGTACGACAGGGGACACTGAAGCTTTCTTT.

V is TRBV20-1 and J is TRBJ2-3, with 15 bases identical to TRBD2. Losses at the gene ends were 3 bases for V and 6 bases for J; bases not matched to a gene: 10. Germline CDR1 and CDR2: DFQATT and SNEGSKA (reference sequence). The CDR3 loop spans 17 amino acids. This CDR3 reads CSASIVRTSGGADTQYF. The CDR3 region has the DNA TGCAGTGCTAGTATTGTTAGGACTAGCGGGGGGGCTGATACGCAGTATTTT.

The genes are TRBV18 and TRBJ1-6, with D maybe TRBD1 (6 bases). The CDR3 contains 14 residues. Trimming removed 6 bases from V and 7 bases from J, with 13 bases in between. CDR1 and CDR2 (germline): KGHSH, LQKENI. The CDR3 protein is CASSLGQKNSPLHF. DNA of the CDR3: TGTGCCAGCTCCCTTGGACAGAAAAATTCACCCCTCCACTTT.